These T cell receptor beta chains were read from a single sample in a study of T cell changes during pregnancy in multiple sclerosis. Libraries were prepared by immunoSEQ multiplex PCR; TCRdb keeps only in-frame clonotypes and omits some of them. The table shows fewer than 110,000 clones, with about 90% occurring only once. This sample comprised peripheral blood, obtained in the third trimester of pregnancy. The receptors derive from a female donor in good health, enrolled as a control in a pregnancy study. The conserved cysteine and the conserved F or W are not part of the CDR3 here.

TRBV5-4	TRBJ2-3	ASSPGLAGSTDTQY
TRBV30	TRBJ1-1	AWKGVWKEAF
TRBV30	TRBJ1-2	AWSVSGQGINT
TRBV7-8	TRBJ2-7	ASSLKTETYEQY
TRBV11-3	TRBJ2-5	ASSLVVETQY
TRBV9	TRBJ2-1	ASSVESGGAVLREQF
TRBV11-3	TRBJ2-3	ASSLRQGRTDTQY
TRBV7-9	TRBJ2-1	ASSPRTGGNNNEQF
TRBV6-6	TRBJ2-1	ASTEGTVFF
TRBV10-3	TRBJ1-3	AIRQGASGNTIY
TRBV5-1	TRBJ1-2	ASSFYDRGGYT
TRBV19	TRBJ1-4	ASRKGQAATNEKLF
TRBV4-1	TRBJ1-1	ASSQGTGFTEAF
TRBV5-4	TRBJ2-7	ASSFGEPPYEQY
TRBV7-2	TRBJ2-7	ASSSTGYYEQY
TRBV11-3	TRBJ2-2	ASSLQITNTGELF
TRBV9	TRBJ2-1	ASSRDNEQF
TRBV29-1	TRBJ2-7	SVEEGVTPYEQY
TRBV19	TRBJ1-1	ASSIDGQGLNTEAF
TRBV5-6	TRBJ1-2	ASSLGGDYGYT
TRBV19	TRBJ1-2	ASSIPGTGGFYGYT
TRBV19	TRBJ1-3	ASSINREGNTIY
TRBV7-7	TRBJ1-2	ASSPHLGGGYT
TRBV19	TRBJ1-1	ASITPGGSMNTEAF
TRBV19	TRBJ1-1	ASSWTTGNTEAF
TRBV25-1	TRBJ2-1	ASAKGASSYNEQF
TRBV19	TRBJ1-1	ASSIGREGEAF
TRBV6-1	TRBJ1-2	ASSEVRTGRSRGYT
TRBV11-2	TRBJ1-2	ASSLTGAWSYGYT
TRBV14	TRBJ2-3	ASSQAGGGAYTQY
TRBV18	TRBJ1-4	ASSPQGESEKLF
TRBV7-9	TRBJ1-2	ASSLNRGADGYT
TRBV7-3	TRBJ2-2	ASSHTGGTNTGELF
TRBV30	TRBJ1-2	AWSVLLGSPNGYT
TRBV5-4	TRBJ1-1	ATKWTDSMNTEAF
TRBV6-6	TRBJ2-1	ASSGQGIYNEQF
TRBV5-4	TRBJ2-5	ASSKGQDQETQY
TRBV4-2	TRBJ2-5	ASSQVAGMETQY
TRBV25-1	TRBJ1-1	ASSEPGTGKTEAF
TRBV19	TRBJ2-3	ASSGTERDTQY
TRBV6-5	TRBJ1-2	ASSYSMAESYGYT
TRBV19	TRBJ1-4	ASSIPRGGNEKLF
TRBV30	TRBJ1-1	AWSPTVEAF
TRBV7-9	TRBJ2-3	ASSSLAGSTDTQY
TRBV6-6	TRBJ2-6	ASGSSGANVLT
TRBV18	TRBJ1-1	ASSPLPLNTEAF
TRBV10-3	TRBJ2-3	AISDGQGIDTQY
TRBV7-3	TRBJ2-2	ASSSTDTGELF
TRBV28	TRBJ1-2	ATERTGGYGYT
TRBV5-1	TRBJ1-2	ASSLAGTGKEGYT
TRBV4-2	TRBJ2-2	ASSQGLAGGRAGELF
TRBV11-2	TRBJ1-1	ASKLGEGRTMNTEAF
TRBV5-4	TRBJ2-5	ASSLGASQETQY
TRBV15	TRBJ2-5	ATRIAGGRETQY